This is a list of T cell receptor beta chains from one sample in a study of OX40 agonist ivuxolimab in advanced cancers. Generated by immunoSEQ multiplex PCR, the TCRdb table keeps only in-frame clones and is missing some. Of more than 65,000 clones listed, approximately 90% are singletons. Source: CD4+ or CD8+ T cells sorted from blood, taken in a trial of the OX40 agonist ivuxolimab. Receptor source: an adult with an advanced solid tumor such as melanoma, head and neck, liver or kidney cancer. CDR3s include the opening cysteine and the closing phenylalanine or tryptophan. The D gene is left open where the match is weak. Clone size is not always given. Where it is, it says once, few, many or a class for expanded clones.

V gene: TRBV28; clone size: NA; J gene: TRBJ2-1; D gene: NA; CDR3 protein: CASTYWVGKSYNEQFF; CDR3 DNA: TGTGCCAGCACCTACTGGGTGGGAAAGTCCTACAATGAGCAGTTCTTC
V gene: TRBV9; clone size: once; J gene: TRBJ2-1; D gene: NA; CDR3 protein: CASSVESMNEQFF; CDR3 DNA: TGTGCCAGCAGCGTAGAAAGTATGAATGAGCAGTTCTTC
V gene: TRBV11-2; clone size: NA; J gene: TRBJ2-3; D gene: NA; CDR3 protein: CASSPYTDTQYF; CDR3 DNA: TGTGCCAGCAGCCCGTACACAGATACGCAGTATTTT
V gene: TRBV2; clone size: NA; J gene: TRBJ2-1; D gene: NA; CDR3 protein: CASSETGQPRNEQFF; CDR3 DNA: TGTGCCAGCAGTGAAACTGGACAGCCTCGCAATGAGCAGTTCTTC
V gene: TRBV5-1; clone size: NA; J gene: TRBJ2-7; D gene: TRBD1; CDR3 protein: CASSPGQDYEQYF; CDR3 DNA: TGCGCCAGCAGCCCGGGACAGGACTACGAGCAGTACTTC
V gene: TRBV11-3; clone size: NA; J gene: TRBJ2-7; D gene: NA; CDR3 protein: CASSFDRFYEQYF; CDR3 DNA: TGTGCCAGCAGCTTCGACAGGTTCTACGAGCAGTACTTC
V gene: TRBV5-6; clone size: NA; J gene: TRBJ1-2; D gene: TRBD1; CDR3 protein: CASSFGRGLYGYTF; CDR3 DNA: TGTGCCAGCAGCTTTGGCAGGGGGCTCTATGGCTACACCTTC
V gene: TRBV27; clone size: once; J gene: TRBJ1-1; D gene: NA; CDR3 protein: CASTPGRGGEAFF; CDR3 DNA: TGTGCCAGCACCCCCGGTAGGGGTGGTGAAGCTTTCTTT
V gene: TRBV11-2; clone size: NA; J gene: TRBJ2-2; D gene: TRBD1; CDR3 protein: CASSPGTGIIGELFF; CDR3 DNA: TGTGCCAGCAGCCCCGGGACAGGGATAATCGGGGAGCTGTTTTTT
V gene: TRBV7-6; clone size: NA; J gene: TRBJ2-1; D gene: TRBD2; CDR3 protein: CASSSSAGTSGRENSNEQFF; CDR3 DNA: TGTGCCAGCAGCTCAAGCGCCGGGACTAGCGGGAGGGAGAACAGCAATGAGCAGTTCTTC
V gene: TRBV29-1; clone size: NA; J gene: TRBJ2-3; D gene: NA; CDR3 protein: CSAQPDTDTQYF; CDR3 DNA: TGCAGCGCTCAACCAGACACAGATACGCAGTATTTT
V gene: TRBV23-1; clone size: once; J gene: TRBJ2-3; D gene: NA; CDR3 protein: CASSDREEHDTQYF; CDR3 DNA: TGCGCCAGCAGTGACAGGGAGGAGCACGATACGCAGTATTTT
V gene: TRBV4-1; clone size: NA; J gene: TRBJ2-1; D gene: TRBD2; CDR3 protein: CASSQDSRLAVTLGEQFF; CDR3 DNA: TGCGCCAGCAGCCAAGATTCTAGACTAGCGGTAACCTTAGGTGAGCAGTTCTTC
V gene: TRBV19; clone size: NA; J gene: TRBJ1-5; D gene: TRBD1; CDR3 protein: CASSIPGQNQPQHF; CDR3 DNA: TGTGCCAGTAGTATCCCGGGACAGAATCAGCCCCAGCATTTT
V gene: TRBV28; clone size: NA; J gene: TRBJ1-2; D gene: NA; CDR3 protein: CASSFIGQPNYGYTF; CDR3 DNA: TGTGCCAGCAGTTTTATCGGACAGCCGAACTATGGCTACACCTTC
V gene: TRBV28; clone size: once; J gene: TRBJ2-1; D gene: TRBD1; CDR3 protein: CASRTTDRGFYNEQFF; CDR3 DNA: TGTGCCAGCAGAACGACGGACAGGGGGTTCTACAATGAGCAGTTCTTC
V gene: TRBV2; clone size: NA; J gene: TRBJ1-2; D gene: NA; CDR3 protein: CASRGPANYGYTF; CDR3 DNA: TGTGCCAGTCGAGGGCCCGCTAACTATGGCTACACCTTC